One sample yielded the 21 T cell receptor beta chains listed below, sequenced in a study of T cells in Graves' hyperthyroidism and ophthalmopathy. Amplification yielded TCR beta CDR3 regions, with RNA transcripts as the source. First-round RT-PCR targeting the TCR CDR3 was performed with the HTBI primer set. TCRdb passed the multiplex PCR reads through MiXCR, listing each CDR3 protein once. The sample lists about 840,000 distinct CDR3 sequences; around 39% were seen once. Material: blood. The receptors were gathered from a young man with Graves' hyperthyroidism.

This clonotype was picked up many times. The chain links TRBV5-1 to TRBJ1-1, with a possible D match to TRBD1 (5 bases). Trimming left V 5 bases short and J 3 bases short, with 17 bases between. The germline V gene has CDR1 SGHRS and CDR2 YFSETQ. CDR3 length: 15 residues. DNA of the CDR3: TGCGCCAGCAGGCCGGGAACCGGGACGGACACTGAAGCTTTCTTT. Translated: CASRPGTGTDTEAFF.

This clonotype was picked up a small number of times. This chain connects TRBV6-6 to TRBJ1-1; D remains unclear. This CDR3 region has 18 residues. Germline CDR1 MNHNY, CDR2 SVGAGI (reference sequence). V lost 0 bases and J lost 0, with 17 bases in between. The CDR3: CASSYSGVRASMNTEAFF. DNA of the CDR3: TGTGCCAGCAGTTACTCAGGCGTTCGTGCTTCCATGAACACTGAAGCTTTCTTT.

This clonotype was counted a few times. V and J are TRBV7-3 and TRBJ1-1, with D perhaps matching TRBD1 (6 bases). The CDR3 has 18 amino acids. The germline CDR1 and CDR2 sequences are SGHTA and FQGTGA. V lost 0 bases to trimming and J lost 1 base, with 18 bases between them. CDR3 nucleotide sequence: TGTGCCAGCAGCTTAACGGGGCTCGGGGGGCCGAGGAACACTGAAGCTTTCTTT. Residues: CASSLTGLGGPRNTEAFF.

This clonotype was recorded at least ten times. The rearrangement joins TRBV7-8 to TRBJ1-2, with D possibly TRBD1 on 6 matching bases. The CDR3 has 16 residues. Between the trimmed V and J ends, which lost 6 bases and 6 bases, there was a span of 23 bases. Germline V gene sequence: CDR1 SGHVS, CDR2 FQNEAQ. DNA of the CDR3: TGTGCCAGCAGTTTCGTGGGGGACACAAAAGGTCATGGCTACACCTTC. It encodes CASSFVGDTKGHGYTF. Using reference TRBV7-8 and TRBJ1-2 for the parts outside the CDR3, the full variable domain is GAGVSQSPRYKVAKRGQDVALRCDPISGHVSLFWYQQALGQGPEFLTYFQNEAQLDKSGLPSDRFFAERPEGSVSTLKIQRTQQEDSAVYLCASSFVGDTKGHGYTFGSGTRLTVV.

As concerns this clonotype: The junction does not match germline at one end; this may be a read error. The rearrangement uses TRBV11-2 and TRBJ1-1, with D unresolved. The CDR3 has 17 residues. Germline V lookup: CDR1 SGHAT, CDR2 FQNNGV. The CDR3 DNA reads as TGTGCCAGCAGCTTAGATCCCCCGCCGCGGCCCCACACTGAGGCTTTCTTT. Protein sequence: CASSLDPPPRPHTEAFF.

The V and J genes are TRBV4-2 and TRBJ2-3, with a tentative D call TRBD1 (6 bases). Looked up from germline, CDR1 is LGHNA and CDR2 is YNFKEQ. V was pared by 4 bases and J by 1 base, with 9 bases between. CDR3 size: 14 residues. In DNA, the CDR3 is TGTGCCAGCAGCCCAGGGGCAGGCACAGATACGCAGTATTTT. Protein: CASSPGAGTDTQYF.

This clonotype was picked up a small number of times. The rearrangement uses TRBV7-6 and TRBJ1-1; tentative D call: TRBD1 (5 bases). Germline CDR1 SGHVS, CDR2 FNYEAQ. Trimming cost V 5 bases and J 3 bases, with 19 bases left between them. The CDR3 contains 16 residues. The CDR3 region is CASSLRRAGTHTEAFF. The DNA of the CDR3 is TGTGCCAGCAGCCTAAGAAGGGCAGGGACCCACACTGAAGCTTTCTTT.

This clonotype appeared many times. The V and J genes are TRBV2 and TRBJ2-5; 10 nucleotides match TRBD2. CDR1 is SNHLY, CDR2 FYNNEI, per germline. The trim removed 5 bases at V and 2 bases at J, leaving 11 bases unmatched. The CDR3 contains 17 residues. CDR3 bases: TGTGCCAGCAGTCCACGGGCTAGCGGGGGCCCTCAAGAGACCCAGTACTTC. It translates to CASSPRASGGPQETQYF.

V and J are TRBV6-5 and TRBJ2-5; the D is unclear. The V end lost 6 bases, the J end lost 3 bases, and 11 bases lay between the germline ends. The CDR3 is 13 residues long. Germline CDR1 and CDR2: MNHEY and SVGAGI. The CDR3 coding sequence is TGTGCCAGCAGCTCCCGAGGAAAAGAGACCCAGTACTTC. Amino acids: CASSSRGKETQYF.

This clonotype occurred once. This may be a read error: a much more frequent sequence differs by one nucleotide. The chain couples TRBV7-9 to TRBJ2-7; no definite D call. The germline CDR1 and CDR2 sequences are SEHNR and FQNEAQ (reference sequence). Trimming cost V 5 bases and J 3 bases, with 14 bases left between them. This CDR3 is 14 amino acids long. CDR3 in amino acids: CASSQVSENYEQYF. CDR3 sequence (DNA): TGTGCCAGCAGCCAGGTCTCGGAAAACTACGAGCAGTACTTC.

The chain couples TRBV5-1 to TRBJ1-2; TRBD1 agrees at 9 bases. The CDR3 runs to 14 residues. Germline V gene lookup returns CDR1 SGHRS and CDR2 YFSETQ. The trim removed 3 bases at V and 6 bases at J, leaving 6 bases unmatched. CDR3 bases: TGCGCCAGCAGCTGGAGGGACAGGGAAGATGGCTACACCTTC. Its translation is CASSWRDREDGYTF.

The chain carries TRBV6-1 and TRBJ2-7; D is perhaps TRBD1 (5 bases). Germline lookup yields CDR1 MNHNS and CDR2 SASEGT. There are 14 residues in the CDR3. With 1 base removed from V and 2 bases from J, the gap between germline ends came to 9 bases. CDR3 DNA sequence: TGTGCCAGCAGTGAAGTGGCAGGGACCTACGAGCAGTACTTC. It is translated as CASSEVAGTYEQYF.

This clonotype was observed once. This rearrangement joins TRBV9 to TRBJ2-1; D remains ambiguous. This CDR3 is built from 13 residues. Germline values: CDR1 SGDLS, CDR2 YYNGEE. V was pared by 3 bases and J by 3 bases, with 7 bases between. The CDR3 sequence: CASSANLYNEQFF. The DNA for the CDR3 is TGTGCCAGCAGCGCGAACCTCTACAATGAGCAGTTCTTC.

The CDR3 DNA follows: TGTGCCAGCAGCCACTACACAGATACGCAGTATTTT. This codes for CASSHYTDTQYF. The V call is TRBV11-2, the J call TRBJ2-3; D not resolved. Germline loops: CDR1 SGHAT, CDR2 FQNNGV. CDR3 length equals 12 residues. V was pared by 5 bases and J by 2 bases, with 5 bases between.

In DNA, the CDR3 is TGTGCCAGCAGTTCGTTCGGTGGAACTGAAGCTTTCTTT. It codes for CASSSFGGTEAFF. The V gene is TRBV6-6, the J gene TRBJ1-1, with D hard to call. The length of the CDR3 is 13 residues. Per the germline V gene, CDR1 is MNHNY and CDR2 is SVGAGI (reference sequence). V was clipped by 4 bases and J by 5 bases, with 11 bases between them.

To note about this clonotype: The missing conserved phenylalanine or tryptophan at the end of this CDR3 makes a read error likely. Because the CDR3's place on the DNA is in doubt, the DNA is left out and the CDR3 is given as listed by TCRdb. The chain carries TRBV12-3 or TRBV12-4 and TRBJ2-5; the D segment call TRBD1 is taken from the table without a DNA check. The CDR3 length is 10 residues, termini included. The CDR3 sequence is CASSLRAQDT.

This clonotype was detected a few times. The chain links TRBV5-1 to TRBJ2-7; TRBD2 agrees at 13 bases. V shed 3 bases, J shed 5 bases, and the junction held 5 bases outside the gene matches. Germline V gene data show CDR1 as SGHRS and CDR2 as YFSETQ. This CDR3 is built from 15 residues. The CDR3 region has the DNA TGCGCCAGCAGCTCCGGACTAGCGGGAGCCCACGAGCAGTACTTC. It encodes CASSSGLAGAHEQYF.

V gene TRBV10-3 combines with J gene TRBJ2-7, with TRBD2 matching 8 bases. The germline V gene encodes CDR1 ENHRY and CDR2 SYGVKD. The CDR3 runs 15 residues. After removal of 3 bases from V and 5 bases from J, the junction contained 9 bases not matched to a gene. This chain's CDR3 is CAISEDSGSVDEQYF. The CDR3 nucleotides read TGTGCCATCAGTGAAGACAGCGGGAGTGTCGACGAGCAGTACTTC.

This clonotype occurred a few times. This chain links TRBV7-2 with TRBJ1-5; 8 positions agree with TRBD1. In germline, CDR1 is SGHTA, CDR2 FQGNSA. The trim removed 1 base at V and 5 bases at J, leaving 4 bases unmatched. The CDR3 runs to 15 residues. CDR3 in DNA: TGTGCCAGCAGCTTAGATGGACAGGGTCATCAGCCCCAGCATTTT. Protein: CASSLDGQGHQPQHF. The full variable domain, with the rest looked up from reference TRBV7-2 and TRBJ1-5, is GAGVSQSPSNKVTEKGKDVELRCDPISGHTALYWYRQSLGQGLEFLIYFQGNSAPDKSGLPSDRFSAERTGGSVSTLTIQRTQQEDSAVYLCASSLDGQGHQPQHFGDGTRLSIL.

Concerning this clonotype: The junction shows a germline mismatch at one end, possibly a read error. The chain carries TRBV7-9 and TRBJ2-2; D perhaps matches TRBD2 (5 bases). The CDR3 is 14 residues long. Germline lookup yields CDR1 SEHNR and CDR2 FQNEAQ (reference sequence). CDR3 nucleotide sequence: TGTGCCAGCAGCTTAGCACCGCAAACCGGGAAGCTGTTTTTT. Protein: CASSLAPQTGKLFF.

This chain uses TRBV6-5 with TRBJ1-5; no definite D call. CDR3 size: 13 residues. The germline CDR1 and CDR2 sequences are MNHEY and SVGAGI. The V and J ends lost 4 bases and 7 bases respectively, with 11 bases between them. DNA for the CDR3: TGTGCCAGCAGTTTATCGTGGAACCAGCCCCAGCATTTT. It codes for CASSLSWNQPQHF.